A selection of T cell receptor beta chains follows, all from one sample in a study of cytomegalovirus exposure and HLA in healthy donors. Produced via immunoSEQ multiplex PCR; TCRdb's table is partial and in-frame only. Of around 94,000 clones detected, about 95% appear once; the ten largest clones hold 0.89%. Sequencing was performed on PBMCs. The receptors come from a woman aged 18-29 years in good health and CMV-seronegative. The CDR3 runs from the conserved cysteine through the conserved F or W. The D gene is left open where the match is weak. Clone size appears in some rows only: once, few, many, or a class for an expanded clone.

v_gene	d_gene	abundance	j_gene	len	CDR3aa	CDR3nt
TRBV4-1	NA	NA	TRBJ1-1	15	CASSPGWGEYTEAFF	TGCGCCAGCAGCCCAGGATGGGGGGAGTACACTGAAGCTTTCTTT
TRBV7-8	TRBD1	NA	TRBJ1-2	14	CASSLRTGRGGYTF	TGTGCCAGCAGCTTACGGACAGGGAGAGGTGGCTACACCTTC
TRBV4-3	TRBD2	once	TRBJ2-5	15	CASSQGLAGAETQYF	TGCGCCAGCAGCCAGGGACTAGCGGGGGCAGAGACCCAGTACTTC
TRBV5-1	TRBD2	NA	TRBJ2-7	16	CASSLEVSGRGYEQYF	TGCGCCAGCAGCTTGGAGGTTAGCGGGAGGGGCTACGAGCAGTACTTC
TRBV5-1	TRBD1	NA	TRBJ2-7	15	CASSLLQGASYEQYF	TGCGCCAGCAGCTTGCTACAGGGGGCCTCCTACGAGCAGTACTTC
TRBV7-8	TRBD1	NA	TRBJ2-4	17	CASSLGAQGVVKNIQYF	TGTGCCAGCAGCTTAGGTGCACAGGGGGTTGTCAAAAACATTCAGTACTTC
TRBV10-2	NA	NA	TRBJ2-3	12	CASSGGTDTQYF	TGCGCCAGCAGTGGAGGCACAGATACGCAGTATTTT
TRBV12-5	TRBD2	NA	TRBJ2-1	16	CASGFGSGTSYNEQFF	TGTGCTAGTGGTTTTGGGAGCGGGACCTCCTACAATGAGCAGTTCTTC
TRBV6-5	NA	NA	TRBJ2-7	15	CASSPEAGFSYEQYF	TGTGCCAGCAGTCCAGAAGCGGGTTTCTCCTACGAGCAGTACTTC
TRBV4-3	NA	NA	TRBJ2-7	14	CASSQGRTAEEQYF	TGCGCCAGCAGCCAGGGAAGGACAGCCGAAGAGCAGTACTTC
TRBV5-1	TRBD2	NA	TRBJ2-2	16	CASSSPSGGASGELFF	TGCGCCAGCAGCTCTCCCAGCGGGGGGGCATCCGGGGAGCTGTTTTTT
TRBV5-4	TRBD2	NA	TRBJ2-2	15	CASSSLAGGAGELFF	TGTGCCAGCAGCTCCCTAGCGGGAGGGGCCGGGGAGCTGTTTTTT
TRBV5-4	TRBD2	NA	TRBJ2-1	16	CASSSSGGARFDEQFF	TGTGCCAGCAGCAGTAGCGGGGGGGCCCGATTCGATGAGCAGTTCTTC
TRBV19	TRBD1	NA	TRBJ1-1	13	CASSGTANTEAFF	TGTGCCAGTAGCGGGACAGCGAACACTGAAGCTTTCTTT
TRBV18	TRBD1	NA	TRBJ1-2	14	CASSQRDRADGYTF	TGTGCCAGCTCACAAAGGGACAGGGCGGATGGCTACACCTTC
TRBV7-9	TRBD2	NA	TRBJ2-1	15	CASSTTSGRYNEQFF	TGTGCCAGCAGCACGACTAGCGGGAGGTACAATGAGCAGTTCTTC
TRBV27	TRBD1	NA	TRBJ1-4	15	CASSYRDRGHEKLFF	TGTGCCAGCAGTTACCGGGACAGGGGACATGAAAAACTGTTTTTT
TRBV29-1	TRBD1	NA	TRBJ2-7	14	CSVGTGTGGYEQYF	TGCAGCGTCGGAACCGGGACAGGGGGCTACGAGCAGTACTTC
TRBV28	NA	once	TRBJ1-3	17	CASRRGGDLSSGNTIYF	TGTGCCAGCAGGCGGGGGGGTGACTTAAGCTCTGGAAACACCATATATTTT
TRBV5-1	TRBD2	once	TRBJ2-3	15	CASSLAGAYTDTQYF	TGCGCCAGCAGCTTAGCGGGGGCGTACACAGATACGCAGTATTTT
TRBV6-5	NA	once	TRBJ1-5	15	CASSRGQIGNQPQHF	TGTGCCAGCAGTCGCGGACAAATTGGCAATCAGCCCCAGCATTTT
TRBV18	NA	NA	TRBJ2-3	16	CASSPLIYRVMDTQYF	TGTGCCAGCTCACCACTCATCTACAGAGTCATGGATACGCAGTATTTT
TRBV25-1	TRBD1	NA	TRBJ2-7	17	CASSPPRMGQGIYEQYF	TGTGCCAGCAGTCCCCCCCGGATGGGACAGGGAATCTACGAGCAGTACTTC
TRBV6-5	TRBD1	NA	TRBJ1-2	15	CASSYNRDSLYGYTF	TGTGCCAGCAGTTACAACCGGGACAGCCTCTATGGCTACACCTTC
TRBV9	NA	NA	TRBJ1-1	14	CASSPPLGGPEAFF	TGTGCCAGCAGCCCTCCCCTTGGAGGCCCCGAAGCTTTCTTT
TRBV15	NA	NA	TRBJ2-7	13	CATSRVSGYEQYF	TGTGCCACCAGCAGAGTCTCGGGCTACGAGCAGTACTTC
TRBV2	NA	NA	TRBJ1-2	15	CASSEYRDELYGYTF	TGTGCCAGCAGTGAATACAGGGACGAGCTCTATGGCTACACCTTC
TRBV7-9	TRBD1	NA	TRBJ1-2	16	CASSLPGQGRLNGYTF	TGTGCCAGCAGCTTACCGGGACAGGGCAGATTAAATGGCTACACCTTC
TRBV11-2	TRBD1	NA	TRBJ1-1	16	CASSFPVDRGNTEAFF	TGTGCCAGCAGCTTCCCTGTGGACAGGGGGAACACTGAAGCTTTCTTT
TRBV6-1	TRBD2	NA	TRBJ2-5	15	CASRGGSSGGYVQYF	TGTGCCAGCAGGGGAGGGTCTAGCGGGGGGTATGTCCAGTACTTC
TRBV6-1	NA	NA	TRBJ2-2	15	CASDRGGEGTGELFF	TGTGCCAGCGACAGAGGGGGGGAGGGCACCGGGGAGCTGTTTTTT
TRBV11-2	NA	NA	TRBJ1-2	12	CASSAGDYGYTF	TGTGCCAGCAGCGCGGGGGACTATGGCTACACCTTC
TRBV4-2	NA	NA	TRBJ2-2	17	CASSQERSLRYTGELFF	TGTGCCAGCAGCCAAGAACGGTCCCTTCGGTACACCGGGGAGCTGTTTTTT
TRBV30	NA	NA	TRBJ1-1	15	CAWSALGLLNTEAFF	TGTGCCTGGAGTGCCCTGGGACTGTTGAACACTGAAGCTTTCTTT
TRBV10-3	TRBD1	NA	TRBJ1-1	15	CAISPIRTGETEAFF	TGTGCCATCTCACCCATCCGGACAGGGGAAACTGAAGCTTTCTTT
TRBV13	TRBD1	once	TRBJ1-1	17	CASSSDRGGLSDTEAFF	TGTGCCAGCAGCTCCGACAGGGGAGGGTTGTCCGACACTGAAGCTTTCTTT
TRBV11-3	TRBD1	NA	TRBJ2-2	15	CASSSRDRGTGELFF	TGTGCCAGCAGCTCCCGGGACAGGGGCACCGGGGAGCTGTTTTTT
TRBV14	TRBD2	NA	TRBJ2-1	16	CASSQGGTSPFNEQFF	TGTGCCAGCAGCCAAGGGGGGACTAGCCCATTCAATGAGCAGTTCTTC
TRBV6-6	NA	once	TRBJ1-1	15	CASSYGGSALTEAFF	TGTGCCAGCAGTTACGGCGGGTCGGCACTCACTGAAGCTTTCTTT
TRBV9	NA	NA	TRBJ1-3	14	CASSVDRAGNTIYF	TGTGCCAGCAGCGTAGACAGGGCTGGAAACACCATATATTTT
TRBV7-8	NA	NA	TRBJ2-3	18	CASSLGPFTRASTDTQYF	TGTGCCAGCAGCTTAGGACCCTTTACTAGGGCGAGCACAGATACGCAGTATTTT
TRBV15	TRBD1	NA	TRBJ1-6	17	CATSRRQGRSDNSPLHF	TGTGCCACCAGCAGAAGACAGGGTAGAAGTGATAATTCACCCCTCCACTTT